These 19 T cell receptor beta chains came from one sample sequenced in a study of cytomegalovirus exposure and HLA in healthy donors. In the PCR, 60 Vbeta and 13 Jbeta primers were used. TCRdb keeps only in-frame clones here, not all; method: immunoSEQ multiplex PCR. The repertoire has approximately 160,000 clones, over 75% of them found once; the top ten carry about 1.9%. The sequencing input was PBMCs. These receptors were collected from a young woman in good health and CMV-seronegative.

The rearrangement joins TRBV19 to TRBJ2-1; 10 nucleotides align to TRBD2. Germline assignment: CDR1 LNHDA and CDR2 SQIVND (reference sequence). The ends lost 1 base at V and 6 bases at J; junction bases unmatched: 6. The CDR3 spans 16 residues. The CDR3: CASSIVLLAGTNEQFF. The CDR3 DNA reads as TGTGCCAGTAGTATAGTACTACTAGCGGGAACCAATGAGCAGTTCTTC.

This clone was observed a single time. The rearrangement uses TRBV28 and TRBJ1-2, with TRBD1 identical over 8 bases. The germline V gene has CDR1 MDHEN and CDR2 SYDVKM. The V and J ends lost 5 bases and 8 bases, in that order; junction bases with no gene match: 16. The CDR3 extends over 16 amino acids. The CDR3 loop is CASSPVTGGPKMGYTF. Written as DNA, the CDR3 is TGTGCCAGCAGTCCGGTAACAGGGGGTCCAAAAATGGGCTACACCTTC.

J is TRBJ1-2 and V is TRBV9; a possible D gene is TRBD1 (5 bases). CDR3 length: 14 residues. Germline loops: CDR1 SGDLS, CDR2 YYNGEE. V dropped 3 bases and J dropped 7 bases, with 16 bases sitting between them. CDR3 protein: CASSGGWGDGGYTF. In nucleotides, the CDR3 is TGTGCCAGCAGCGGGGGGTGGGGGGACGGTGGCTACACCTTC.

CDR3 nucleotide sequence: TGTGCCTCGCGGCGGGGGCCACTCCAAGAGACCCAGTACTTC. Residues: CASRRGPLQETQYF. The V gene is TRBV10-3, the J gene TRBJ2-5; weak D call: TRBD2 (7 bases). The germline V gene encodes CDR1 ENHRY and CDR2 SYGVKD. CDR3 length: 14 residues. Trimming removed 11 bases at V and 1 base at J, with 17 bases between.

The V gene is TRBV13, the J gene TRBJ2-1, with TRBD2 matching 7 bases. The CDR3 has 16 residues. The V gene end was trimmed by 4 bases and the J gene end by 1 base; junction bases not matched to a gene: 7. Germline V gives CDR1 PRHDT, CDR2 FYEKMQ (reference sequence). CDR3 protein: CASSSRAGVSYNEQFF. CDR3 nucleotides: TGTGCCAGCAGCTCTAGGGCGGGAGTATCCTACAATGAGCAGTTCTTC. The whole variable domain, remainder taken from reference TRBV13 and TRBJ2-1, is AAGVIQSPRHLIKEKRETATLKCYPIPRHDTVYWYQQGPGQDPQFLISFYEKMQSDKGSIPDRFSAQQFSDYHSELNMSSLELGDSALYFCASSSRAGVSYNEQFFGPGTRLTVL.

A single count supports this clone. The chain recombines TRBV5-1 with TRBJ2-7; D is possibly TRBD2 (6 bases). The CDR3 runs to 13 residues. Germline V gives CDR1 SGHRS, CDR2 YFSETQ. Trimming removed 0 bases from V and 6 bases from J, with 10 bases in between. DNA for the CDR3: TGCGCCAGCAGCTTGGCCGGGAGATCCGAGCAGTACTTC. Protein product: CASSLAGRSEQYF.

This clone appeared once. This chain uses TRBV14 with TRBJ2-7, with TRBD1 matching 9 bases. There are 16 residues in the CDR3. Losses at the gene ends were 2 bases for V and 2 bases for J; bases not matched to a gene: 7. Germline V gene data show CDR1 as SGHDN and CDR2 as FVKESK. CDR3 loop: CASSQTPTGGPYEQYF. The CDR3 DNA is TGTGCCAGCAGCCAAACCCCTACAGGGGGCCCCTACGAGCAGTACTTC.

The CDR3 sequence: CASSVSGTSGNTDTQYF. Written as DNA, the CDR3 is TGTGCCAGCAGTGTATCCGGGACTAGCGGTAACACAGATACGCAGTATTTT. The gene calls are TRBV2 and TRBJ2-3; 11 nucleotides agree with TRBD2. CDR1 and CDR2 from the germline V gene are SNHLY and FYNNEI. The CDR3 totals 17 residues. V shed 4 bases, J shed 2 bases, and the junction held 8 bases outside the gene matches. Looking up the rest from reference TRBV2 and TRBJ2-3 gives the full variable domain: EPEVTQTPSHQVTQMGQEVILRCVPISNHLYFYWYRQILGQKVEFLVSFYNNEISEKSEIFDDQFSVERPDGSNFTLKIRSTKLEDSAMYFCASSVSGTSGNTDTQYFGPGTRLTVL.

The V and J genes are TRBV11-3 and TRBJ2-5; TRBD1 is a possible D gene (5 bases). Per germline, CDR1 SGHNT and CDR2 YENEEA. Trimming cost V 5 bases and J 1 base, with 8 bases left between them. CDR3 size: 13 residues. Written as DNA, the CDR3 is TGTGCCAGCAGCAAGGACACCCAAGAGACCCAGTACTTC. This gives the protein CASSKDTQETQYF.

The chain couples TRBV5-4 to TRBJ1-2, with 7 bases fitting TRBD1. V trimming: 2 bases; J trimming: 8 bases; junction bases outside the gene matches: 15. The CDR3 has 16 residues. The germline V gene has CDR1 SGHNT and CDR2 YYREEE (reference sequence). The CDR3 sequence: CASSFADGQAGKGYTF. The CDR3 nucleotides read TGTGCCAGCAGCTTCGCTGATGGACAGGCTGGGAAGGGCTACACCTTC.

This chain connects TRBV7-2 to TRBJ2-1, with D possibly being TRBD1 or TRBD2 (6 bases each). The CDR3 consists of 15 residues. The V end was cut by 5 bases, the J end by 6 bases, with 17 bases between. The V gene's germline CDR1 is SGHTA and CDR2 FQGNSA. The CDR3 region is CASSLGGRWSNEQFF. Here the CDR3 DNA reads TGTGCCAGCAGCCTAGGGGGGAGGTGGTCCAATGAGCAGTTCTTC.

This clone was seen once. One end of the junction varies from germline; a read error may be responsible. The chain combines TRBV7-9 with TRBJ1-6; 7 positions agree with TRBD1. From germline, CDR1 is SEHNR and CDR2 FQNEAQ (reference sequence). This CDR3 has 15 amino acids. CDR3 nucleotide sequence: TGTTCCAGCAGACGCGACAGGGCCTCTAATTCACCCCTCCACTTT. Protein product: CSSRRDRASNSPLHF.

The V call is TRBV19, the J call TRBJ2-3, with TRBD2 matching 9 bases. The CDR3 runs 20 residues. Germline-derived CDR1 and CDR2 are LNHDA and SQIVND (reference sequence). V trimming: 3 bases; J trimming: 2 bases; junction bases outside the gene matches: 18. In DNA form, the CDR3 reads TGTGCCAGTAGTATGATTGGGATTTTGGGCGGGGGGGACTCCACAGATACGCAGTATTTT. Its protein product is CASSMIGILGGGDSTDTQYF.

CDR3 in DNA: TGTGCCAGCAGCCCAGATAGGAGCTCCTATAATTCACCCCTCCACTTT. It encodes CASSPDRSSYNSPLHF. J is TRBJ1-6 and V is TRBV5-4; no definite D call. The CDR3 is 16 amino acids. V was pared by 4 bases and J by 0 bases, with 11 bases between. Germline CDR1 SGHNT, CDR2 YYREEE (reference sequence).

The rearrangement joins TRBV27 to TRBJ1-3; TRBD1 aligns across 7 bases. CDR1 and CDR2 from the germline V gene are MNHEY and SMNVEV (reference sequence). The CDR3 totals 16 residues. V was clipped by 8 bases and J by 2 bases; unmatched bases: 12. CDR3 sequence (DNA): TGTGCCAGCTCAACAATAGGGGGCGTCGCTGGAAACACCATATATTTT. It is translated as CASSTIGGVAGNTIYF.

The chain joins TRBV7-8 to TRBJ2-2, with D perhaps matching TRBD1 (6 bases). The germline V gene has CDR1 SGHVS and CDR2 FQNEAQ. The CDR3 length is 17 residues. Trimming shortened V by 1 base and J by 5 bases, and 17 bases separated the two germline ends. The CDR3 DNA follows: TGTGCCAGCAGCTTAGAAGGTGGCAGGGGACCGACCGGGGAGCTGTTTTTT. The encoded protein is CASSLEGGRGPTGELFF.

CDR3 in amino acids: CASRASGTSNTGELFF. The CDR3 nucleotides read TGCGCCAGCAGGGCTAGCGGTACATCGAACACCGGGGAGCTGTTTTTT. The chain recombines TRBV5-1 with TRBJ2-2; 7 bases match TRBD2. V gave up 5 bases and J gave up 0 bases; unmatched junction bases: 7. CDR1 is SGHRS and CDR2 is YFSETQ in the germline V gene. The CDR3 length is 16 residues.

The CDR3 bases are TGTGCCAGCAGCCCGCCCGGGGGTGAGGGTAACTATGGCTACACCTTC. This encodes CASSPPGGEGNYGYTF. The V call is TRBV7-9, the J call TRBJ1-2, with D perhaps matching TRBD1 (5 bases). Germline lookup yields CDR1 SEHNR and CDR2 FQNEAQ (reference sequence). V gave up 5 bases and J gave up 1 base, with 17 bases separating them. The CDR3 runs to 16 residues.

CDR3 in DNA: TGTGCCAGCAGCTCTGGGACAGGGGGGACTGAAGCTTTCTTT. Translated, it gives CASSSGTGGTEAFF. The chain employs TRBV7-8 and TRBJ1-1; 11 bases are a match to TRBD1. The germline gives CDR1 SGHVS, CDR2 FQNEAQ. Unmatched junction bases numbered 3, after V lost 4 bases and J lost 5 bases. The CDR3 runs 14 residues.